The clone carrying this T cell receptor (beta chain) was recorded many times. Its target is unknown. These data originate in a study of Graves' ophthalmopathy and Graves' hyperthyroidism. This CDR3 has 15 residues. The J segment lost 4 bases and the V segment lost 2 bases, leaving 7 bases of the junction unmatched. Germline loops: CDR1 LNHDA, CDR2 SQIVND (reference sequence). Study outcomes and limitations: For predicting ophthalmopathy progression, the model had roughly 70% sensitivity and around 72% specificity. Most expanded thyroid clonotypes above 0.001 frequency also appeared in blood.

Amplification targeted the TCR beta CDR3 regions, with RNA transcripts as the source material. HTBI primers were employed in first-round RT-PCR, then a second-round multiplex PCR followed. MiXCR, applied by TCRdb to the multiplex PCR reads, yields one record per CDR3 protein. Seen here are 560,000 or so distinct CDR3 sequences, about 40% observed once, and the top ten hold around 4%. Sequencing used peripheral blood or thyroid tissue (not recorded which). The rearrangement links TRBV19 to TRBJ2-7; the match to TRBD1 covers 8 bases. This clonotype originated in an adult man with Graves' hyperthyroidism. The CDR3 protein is CASSISAGGFYEQYF. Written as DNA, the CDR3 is TGTGCCAGTAGTATATCGGCAGGGGGCTTTTACGAGCAGTACTTC.